The entry below describes one TCR beta chain. The clone's antigen remains unknown. No base-level quality is on record; no much larger clone is a single base apart. Unmatched junction bases come to 9, with V trimmed by 0 bases and J by 7 bases. CDR1 SGHRS and CDR2 YFSETQ were looked up in the germline V gene. Its CDR3 holds 15 amino acids, cysteine through phenylalanine. Only CDR3 DNA is held: 45 bases, read in frame from base 1. The source of the sample is a study of Tregs in tolerant kidney transplant recipients (dated by TCRdb to between 2017 and 2020). Notes on the research overall: The study used TCRbeta sequencing to identify donor-specific regulatory T cells before combined kidney and bone marrow transplantation, then tracked those cells after transplant. TCRbeta repertoire sequencing was used in a few healthy controls to compare several methods for expanding Tregs specific for an allogeneic donor. Points the paper makes about the study in general: Because the study included only a small number of patients, the results must be confirmed in larger populations and under other immunosuppression protocols. Biological reproducibility was not directly assessed, although technical replication error appeared to be minimal. The most biologically relevant and donor-specific TCRbeta repertoire appeared to be identified by expanding Tregs with activated donor B cells.

Thawed PBMCs were FACS-sorted into unstimulated Tregs (CD4+CD25+CD127-), CD4+ non-Tregs (CD4+CD25-), CD4 cells and CD8 cells. Blood from healthy controls was obtained either as purchased buffy coats or from healthy volunteers. Healthy control blood was processed by Ficoll density gradient to PBMCs and cryopreserved; patient PBMCs were collected before and after transplant. Genomic DNA was extracted from sorted cells with the QIAGEN DNeasy Blood and Tissue Kit for TCRbeta CDR3 sequencing. Through immunoSEQ, high-throughput TCRbeta CDR3 sequencing was done commercially, including PCR amplification with internal controls and bias correction. The authors' analysis ran thus. Unique productive TCRbeta sequences were defined by CDR3 nucleotide sequence where primers matched, and otherwise by CDR3 amino acid sequence together with Vbeta and Jbeta genes. To correct sorting error, sequences shared between sorted populations at a frequency ratio of 2:1 or less were removed; the rest were assigned to the higher population. A sequence counted as donor-reactive if, in CFSE-low cells, the sequence had a frequency of at least 0.01% and was expanded at least 5-fold compared with unstimulated cells. Jensen-Shannon divergence calculated on the top 100 TCRbeta sequences ranked by frequency was used to measure repertoire divergence. For any sample with multiple sequencing runs, sorting error was corrected in each run separately before the runs were pooled. TCRdb mirrors the immuneACCESS table, restricted to in-frame sequences. Some clones are absent from its copies; in checked studies, under half trace to an unresolved V gene, and the reason for the others is unknown. V, J and clone size are taken as reported in that table, and D and trimming were inferred from the DNA itself. In all, the sample holds tens of thousands of clones, and around 83% of those were seen once. The ten largest clones represent 4.5% to 6.5% of the sample.

Recombination linked TRBV5-1 to TRBJ1-2, with 7 bases matching TRBD1. Sequenced material: CD4+ T cells from blood. The TCR comes from a human donor in good health. The CDR3 has the sequence CASSLDRQGAAGYTF. The DNA sequence is TGCGCCAGCAGCTTGGACCGACAGGGCGCGGCTGGCTACACCTTC.